This TCR beta chain comes out of a study of blood T cells in healthy people across ages. The CDR3 spans 15 residues. In germline, CDR1 is SGHTA, CDR2 FQGNSA. Trimming stripped 1 base from V and 4 bases from J, with 12 bases between. With a J-beta primer mix and a sample-barcoded 5' primer, a second PCR ran 7 to 11 cycles. MiXCR, applied by TCRdb to the 5' RACE reads, yields one record per CDR3 protein. The sample holds roughly 2 million distinct CDR3 sequences, around half seen once. The sequenced sample was blood. The receptor was isolated from a woman aged 40 to 50 in good health. This sequence joins TRBV7-2 and TRBJ2-3; possibly TRBD1 for D (5 bases). In DNA, the CDR3 is TGTGCCAGCAGCTTAGTAGCCCAGGGATCAGATACGCAGTATTTT. It is translated as CASSLVAQGSDTQYF.